The rows below give T cell receptor beta chains drawn from one sample of a study of blood T cell repertoires in COVID-19. Profiled with immunoSEQ multiplex PCR; TCRdb holds only in-frame clones, not every one. Of roughly 200,000 clones in the sample, roughly nine tenths were seen once. Specimen: PBMCs or T cells enriched from blood (not recorded which). These receptors all stem from a woman between 45 and 65 years old in a cohort exposed to, infected with or recovered from COVID-19 (not recorded which). The CDR3 runs from the conserved cysteine through the conserved F or W. A D gene is named only where the DNA matches it firmly. Part of the rows lack a size; the others show once, few, many or a class for expanded clones.

15 | - | TRBJ2-7 | TRBV28 | - | TGTGCCAGCAGTTTAACGTCGCAGGGGCACTACGAGCAGTACTTC | CASSLTSQGHYEQYF
11 | - | TRBJ1-2 | TRBV10-3 | TRBD1 | TGTGCCATCAGTGCGGGACAGGGCTACACCTTC | CAISAGQGYTF
14 | once | TRBJ1-2 | TRBV27 | - | TGTGCCAGCAGTTTGCGTCCGTCTAACTATGGCTACACCTTC | CASSLRPSNYGYTF
17 | - | TRBJ1-3 | TRBV19 | TRBD1 | TGTGCCAGTAGTATATCGGACAGGGGAAGCTCTGGAAACACCATATATTTT | CASSISDRGSSGNTIYF
13 | - | TRBJ2-7 | TRBV5-4 | - | TGTGCCAGCAGCTTGGACAGGGTTGGCGAGCAGTACTTC | CASSLDRVGEQYF
13 | - | TRBJ1-1 | TRBV18 | - | TGTGCCAGCTCGCCCGAGCGGGGCTCTGAAGCTTTCTTT | CASSPERGSEAFF
14 | - | TRBJ1-2 | TRBV7-2 | - | TGTGCCAGCAGACCCGGGACTCCCGGCTATGGCTACACCTTC | CASRPGTPGYGYTF
15 | - | TRBJ2-7 | TRBV7-2 | TRBD2 | TGTGCCAGCAGCAAAGTAGCGGGGATACTTGGAGAGCAGTACTTC | CASSKVAGILGEQYF
16 | - | TRBJ1-2 | TRBV6-5 | TRBD1 | TGTGCCAGCAGTTACTCATCCGGGACAGAGACCTATGGCTACACCTTC | CASSYSSGTETYGYTF
15 | - | TRBJ2-2 | TRBV5-4 | - | TGTGCCAGCAGCCATAACCCGGGGGACACCGGGGAGCTGTTTTTT | CASSHNPGDTGELFF
16 | - | TRBJ2-5 | TRBV11-2 | TRBD1 | TGTGCCAGCAGCTTAGGGGGACAGGGGGGATCGGAGACCCAGTACTTC | CASSLGGQGGSETQYF
14 | - | TRBJ1-5 | TRBV3-1/TRBV3-2 | - | TGTGCCAGCAGCCTTAAAGACTCCTTTCAGCCCCAGCATTTT | CASSLKDSFQPQHF
13 | - | TRBJ1-4 | TRBV15 | - | TGTGCCACCGGAACAGGGATTGGGGAAAAACTGTTTTTT | CATGTGIGEKLFF
16 | - | TRBJ1-4 | TRBV27 | - | TGTGCCAGCAGTCCTCATCGGGTTGCAACTAATGAAAAACTGTTTTTT | CASSPHRVATNEKLFF
12 | - | TRBJ1-4 | TRBV30 | - | TGTGCCTGGAGGGGGAGGAGCGAAAAACTGTTTTTT | CAWRGRSEKLFF
15 | - | TRBJ2-5 | TRBV9 | - | TGTGCCAGCAGCAAACACAGCAGCTCCCAAGAGACCCAGTACTTC | CASSKHSSSQETQYF